This TCR beta chain originates from a study of glioma-infiltrating T cells. Study details: Before surgery, glioma patients received dexamethasone for at most six days.

The CDR3 is 12 residues long. Germline CDR1 and CDR2: LGHNT and FRNRAP. V was pared by 7 bases and J by 8 bases, with 14 bases between. Study-wide findings and caveats: Shared blood CDR3 signature motifs marked patients with low tissue-blood divergence. Non-neoplastic patients had below-expected tissue-blood divergence, while all gliomas exceeded expectation.

Details on this clonotype: The antigen is unknown.

Amplification of TCR alpha and beta CDR3 regions from RNA used iRepertoire nested multiplex PCR. For one-step reverse transcription and amplification, roughly 95-450 ng of tissue mRNA or PBMC total RNA was used. A single record per CDR3 protein comes from TCRdb applying MiXCR to the multiplex PCR reads. This table holds more than 300,000 distinct CDR3 sequences, around 38% found once. This chain connects TRBV12-5 to TRBJ1-2; D is perhaps TRBD1 (5 bases). The TCR comes from a human donor with low-grade glioma or glioblastoma, undergoing nonglioma brain surgery, or in good health (not recorded which). Sequences were obtained from glioma tissue, nonneoplastic brain tissue, or PBMCs (not recorded which). CDR3 region: CASAWAGGGYTF. Here the CDR3 DNA reads TGTGCTAGTGCCTGGGCTGGGGGAGGCTACACCTTC.